A few counts support the clone carrying this T cell receptor beta chain. The authors ran the assay at deep level. Unsorted PBMC replicate PCRs drew on roughly 300 ng DNA, representing some 32,000 T cell genomes. As originally analysed: As immunoSEQ supplied junction-only sequences (without quality scores), filtering differed. The table came from immunoSEQ multiplex PCR; TCRdb's copy has only in-frame clones and leaves some out. V, J and clone size are those of that table, while D and trimming were read from the DNA. Of approximately 500,000 clones in the sample, 60% to 80% were seen once. These data are taken from a study of shared clonotypes between healthy human individuals. In germline, CDR1 is MDHEN, CDR2 SYDVKM. The CDR3 consists of 14 residues. V was clipped by 7 bases and J by 6 bases, with 18 bases between them.

The V call is TRBV28, the J call TRBJ1-1; D is perhaps TRBD1 (5 bases). The source is a middle-aged woman in good health. Some clones in this sample may be carry-over from other donors' samples. The material sequenced was PBMCs. CDR3 sequence: CASMVSGDLPEAFF. The DNA of the CDR3 is TGTGCCAGCATGGTTAGCGGGGACTTGCCTGAAGCTTTCTTT.